These T cell receptor beta chains were read from a single sample in a study of blood T cell repertoires in COVID-19. Libraries were prepared by immunoSEQ multiplex PCR; TCRdb keeps only in-frame clonotypes and omits some of them. The data hold 25,000 to 30,000 clones, with around 88% observed a single time. Input material: peripheral blood. The receptor source for this set is a human donor in a cohort sampled during active COVID-19. Both conserved end residues are part of each CDR3. The D gene is left open where the match is weak. Clone sizes are given selectively: once, few, many, or a class where the clone is expanded.

CDR3 protein,CDR3 DNA,V gene,clone size,J gene,D gene
CASSLGSISALLSYNEQFF,TGCGCCAGCAGCTTGGGTAGTATTAGCGCCCTCCTCTCCTACAATGAGCAGTTCTTC,TRBV5-1,once,TRBJ2-1,.
CAISDRGTTDTQYF,TGTGCCATCAGTGACAGGGGGACCACAGATACGCAGTATTTT,TRBV10-3,.,TRBJ2-3,TRBD1
CSVGQNNEQFF,TGCAGCGTTGGGCAGAACAATGAGCAGTTCTTC,TRBV29-1,once,TRBJ2-1,.
CASTYKALTGVVGRYEQYF,TGTGCCAGCACTTACAAGGCGTTGACAGGGGTGGTAGGGCGCTACGAGCAGTACTTC,TRBV6-2/TRBV6-3,.,TRBJ2-7,TRBD1
CASRMDRAMNTEAFF,TGTGCCAGCAGGATGGACAGGGCCATGAACACTGAAGCTTTCTTT,TRBV27,.,TRBJ1-1,TRBD1
CASSLLWGSGNYEQYF,TGCGCCAGCAGCTTGCTTTGGGGTAGCGGGAACTACGAGCAGTACTTC,TRBV5-1,.,TRBJ2-7,TRBD2
CASSHGTTVDTQYF,TGTGCCAGCAGCCACGGAACGACTGTAGATACGCAGTATTTT,TRBV28,.,TRBJ2-3,.
CASSPDRATEAFF,TGCGCCAGCAGCCCGGACAGGGCCACTGAAGCTTTCTTT,TRBV5-1,.,TRBJ1-1,TRBD1
CASNKEIHSYEQYF,TGCGCCAGCAACAAGGAGATCCACTCCTACGAGCAGTACTTC,TRBV23-1,few,TRBJ2-7,.
CASSPFVSGGGKGDTQYF,TGTGCCAGCAGCCCCTTTGTTTCTGGCGGGGGAAAGGGAGATACGCAGTATTTT,TRBV5-6,.,TRBJ2-3,TRBD2
CASSIDPGRNQYF,TGTGCCAGTAGTATAGACCCTGGCCGTAATCAGTACTTC,TRBV19,.,TRBJ2-4,.
CASSSPRGNNEKLFF,TGTGCCAGTAGCTCTCCCAGGGGGAATAATGAAAAACTGTTTTTT,TRBV19,.,TRBJ1-4,TRBD1
CASSVGAGGGITYEQYF,TGTGCCAGCAGCGTAGGGGCGGGAGGGGGTATTACCTACGAGCAGTACTTC,TRBV9,.,TRBJ2-7,TRBD2
CASSLVGVMNTEAFF,TGCGCCAGCAGCTTGGTCGGAGTCATGAACACTGAAGCTTTCTTT,TRBV5-1,.,TRBJ1-1,.
CASSEGGHQETQYF,TGTGCCAGCAGCGAAGGAGGACACCAAGAGACCCAGTACTTC,TRBV7-7,.,TRBJ2-5,.
CASSLQAGLRGSPLHF,TGTGCCAGCAGCTTGCAAGCGGGTCTAAGGGGTTCACCCCTCCACTTT,TRBV5-4,.,TRBJ1-6,.
CASSRQGKRETQYF,TGTGCCAGCAGCCGACAGGGGAAAAGAGAGACCCAGTACTTC,TRBV2,.,TRBJ2-5,TRBD1
CASSAGTGIGVWEQYF,TGTGCCAGCAGCGCCGGGACAGGGATAGGGGTTTGGGAGCAGTACTTC,TRBV27,.,TRBJ2-7,TRBD1
CASSQVETGTEQFF,TGCGCCAGCAGCCAAGTGGAGACAGGGACTGAGCAGTTCTTC,TRBV4-1,few,TRBJ2-1,TRBD1
CASSGGQNTDTQYF,TGTGCCAGCAGCGGAGGACAGAACACAGATACGCAGTATTTT,TRBV9,once,TRBJ2-3,.
CASSLTGDTEAFF,TGTGCCAGCAGCTTAACAGGAGACACTGAAGCTTTCTTT,TRBV7-8,.,TRBJ1-1,.
CASRRELNTDTQYF,TGCGCCAGCAGGAGGGAGCTGAACACAGATACGCAGTATTTT,TRBV5-1,once,TRBJ2-3,.
CASSPTGEGEQFF,TGTGCCAGCAGCCCGACAGGGGAAGGCGAGCAGTTCTTC,TRBV7-9,few,TRBJ2-1,TRBD1
CASSQEVLGKSGGSNCTDTQYF,TGCGCCAGCAGCCAAGAAGTTTTGGGTAAGAGCGGGGGGAGTAATTGCACAGATACGCAGTATTTT,TRBV4-1,.,TRBJ2-3,TRBD2
CASSQFGGSPEAFF,TGTGCCAGCAGCCAGTTCGGGGGATCTCCTGAAGCTTTCTTT,TRBV9,.,TRBJ1-1,.
CASTPIPGVSGSETQYF,TGTGCCAGCACACCAATCCCGGGAGTCAGCGGGTCAGAGACCCAGTACTTC,TRBV28,once,TRBJ2-5,.
CASSAYPQGWNTEAFF,TGTGCCAGTAGCGCCTATCCTCAGGGGTGGAACACTGAAGCTTTCTTT,TRBV19,.,TRBJ1-1,.
CASSSSQGTSNSPLHF,TGTGCCAGCAGCTCATCACAGGGGACCTCTAATTCACCCCTCCACTTT,TRBV11-2,.,TRBJ1-6,TRBD1
CASSQNRVVRGAYGYTF,TGTGCCAGCAGCCAAAATAGGGTTGTCAGGGGGGCCTATGGCTACACCTTC,TRBV3-1/TRBV3-2,.,TRBJ1-2,TRBD1
CASSLRTGDTGELFF,TGTGCCAGCAGCCTCAGGACAGGGGACACCGGGGAGCTGTTTTTT,TRBV7-9,few,TRBJ2-2,TRBD1
CAISESKGHNEKLFF,TGTGCCATCAGTGAGTCGAAGGGACATAATGAAAAACTGTTTTTT,TRBV10-3,.,TRBJ1-4,.
CASTGDRGGETQYF,TGTGCCAGCACCGGGGACAGGGGTGGCGAGACCCAGTACTTC,TRBV2,.,TRBJ2-5,TRBD1
CASSLQGRYEQYF,TGTGCCAGTAGTCTACAGGGTCGCTACGAGCAGTACTTC,TRBV19,.,TRBJ2-7,.
CASTLYGNTEAFF,TGCGCCAGCACCCTTTACGGGAACACTGAAGCTTTCTTT,TRBV5-1,.,TRBJ1-1,.
CASSNRAGMDYGYTF,TGTGCCAGCTCCAATCGGGCAGGGATGGACTATGGCTACACCTTC,TRBV5-5,.,TRBJ1-2,.
CASRVGEATDTQYF,TGCGCCAGCAGGGTAGGGGAGGCCACAGATACGCAGTATTTT,TRBV5-1,once,TRBJ2-3,.
CASSTITGPLPYEQYF,TGTGCCAGCAGCACGATCACAGGGCCCCTTCCCTACGAGCAGTACTTC,TRBV11-3,.,TRBJ2-7,.
CASSLGSGTRWFEQYF,TGCGCCAGCAGCTTAGGGTCAGGGACTAGGTGGTTCGAGCAGTACTTC,TRBV5-1,few,TRBJ2-7,TRBD2
CASSKGQGGQETQYF,TGTGCCAGCAGTAAAGGACAGGGGGGACAAGAGACCCAGTACTTC,TRBV6-6,.,TRBJ2-5,TRBD1
CASSAREDSPLHF,TGTGCCAGCAGTGCCCGGGAAGATTCACCCCTCCACTTT,TRBV6-4,.,TRBJ1-6,.
CASSLDRGYEQYF,TGTGCCAGCAGCTTAGACAGGGGCTACGAGCAGTACTTC,TRBV7-2,.,TRBJ2-7,TRBD1
CASSLERGTYNEQFF,TGCGCCAGCAGCTTGGAGCGGGGTACGTACAATGAGCAGTTCTTC,TRBV5-1,.,TRBJ2-1,TRBD2
CASRLDRASGNEQFF,TGTGCCAGCAGGTTGGACAGGGCGTCGGGCAATGAGCAGTTCTTC,TRBV5-4,.,TRBJ2-1,TRBD1
CASSPTGGSNQPQHF,TGTGCCAGTAGCCCGACAGGGGGTTCAAATCAGCCCCAGCATTTT,TRBV19,.,TRBJ1-5,TRBD1
CASSQGVGYTF,TGTGCCAGCAGCCAGGGGGTTGGCTACACCTTC,TRBV28,.,TRBJ1-2,TRBD1
CASAPGGLSTDTQYF,TGTGCCAGCGCCCCCGGGGGACTTAGCACAGATACGCAGTATTTT,TRBV28,.,TRBJ2-3,.
CASSRDFPEQFF,TGTGCCAGCAGCCGGGACTTCCCTGAGCAGTTCTTC,TRBV7-2,.,TRBJ2-1,.
CASSPGQGASNEKLFF,TGTGCCAGCTCGCCGGGACAGGGGGCTTCTAATGAAAAACTGTTTTTT,TRBV18,.,TRBJ1-4,TRBD1
CASRSGGRETQYF,TGTGCCAGCCGCAGCGGAGGGAGGGAGACCCAGTACTTC,TRBV7-9,.,TRBJ2-5,.
CASSDNNSPLHF,TGTGCCAGCAGCGACAATAATTCACCCCTCCACTTT,TRBV2,.,TRBJ1-6,.
CASSLEGLGRGDSYGYTF,TGTGCCAGCAGCTTAGAGGGGTTGGGGCGGGGAGACAGTTATGGCTACACCTTC,TRBV13,.,TRBJ1-2,.
CASSLDGGGGQPQHF,TGTGCCAGCAGCTTAGACGGGGGAGGCGGTCAGCCCCAGCATTTT,TRBV11-2,few,TRBJ1-5,.
CASGGLAGALEQYF,TGTGCCAGCGGGGGACTAGCGGGAGCGCTCGAGCAGTACTTC,TRBV5-4,.,TRBJ2-7,TRBD2
CASEGRGTEAFF,TGTGCCTCAGAGGGCAGGGGTACTGAAGCTTTCTTT,TRBV19,medium-sized,TRBJ1-1,.
CASSLGGQGSNTIYF,TGTGCCAGCAGCTTAGGAGGACAGGGAAGCAACACCATATATTTT,TRBV7-3,.,TRBJ1-3,TRBD1
CASSQVAGDIGNYGYTF,TGCGCCAGCAGCCAAGTGGCAGGGGACATCGGGAACTATGGCTACACCTTC,TRBV4-3,.,TRBJ1-2,.
CASSLSGQIPGLAAQYF,TGTGCCAGCAGTTTATCTGGTCAGATACCGGGACTAGCGGCCCAGTACTTC,TRBV27,.,TRBJ2-5,TRBD2